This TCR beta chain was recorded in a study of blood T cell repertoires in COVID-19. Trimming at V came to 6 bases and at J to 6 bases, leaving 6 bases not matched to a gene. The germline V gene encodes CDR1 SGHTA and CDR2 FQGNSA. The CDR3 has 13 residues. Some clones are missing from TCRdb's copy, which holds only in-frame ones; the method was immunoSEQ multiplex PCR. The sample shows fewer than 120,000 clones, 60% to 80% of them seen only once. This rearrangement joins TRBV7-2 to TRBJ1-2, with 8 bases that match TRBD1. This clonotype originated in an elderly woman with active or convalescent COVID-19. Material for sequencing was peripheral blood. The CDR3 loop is CASRGAGQDGYTF. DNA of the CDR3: TGTGCCAGCAGGGGCGCGGGACAGGATGGCTACACCTTC.